These 22 T cell receptor beta chains were all obtained from the same sample, sequenced in a study of T cells in women clearing cervical HPV infection. Sequencing used immunoSEQ multiplex PCR; TCRdb keeps in-frame clones, though not all of them. The sample is made up of around 33,000 clones, and the top ten hold about 4% of it. Sequenced material: blood buffy coat. The receptors come from a woman aged 18-70 years with a cervical HPV16 infection that either progressed to CIN3+ or cleared (not recorded which).

As concerns this clone: The read ends 3 residues shy of where the CDR3 ends; the end is completed using the germline J gene. The chain carries TRBV11-2 and TRBJ2-7; D remains ambiguous. The CDR3 contains 14 residues. The V end was cut by 6 bases, the J end by 0 bases, with 12 bases between. The germline gives CDR1 SGHAT, CDR2 FQNNGV. CDR3 region: CASSNTVRSYEQYF. The sequenced part of the CDR3 DNA is TGTGCCAGCAGTAATACAGTTCGCTCCTACGAG.

CDR3 in amino acids: CASSPGGTPYEQYF. The DNA read from the CDR3 is TGTGCCAGCAGTCCAGGGGGGACCCCCTACGAG. The rearrangement uses TRBV6-2 or TRBV6-3 and TRBJ2-7; D is perhaps TRBD1 (7 bases). The CDR3 goes on 3 residues after the read ends, and that part is filled in from the germline J gene. V lost 5 bases and J lost 2, with 13 bases in between. The V gene's germline CDR1 is MNHEY and CDR2 SVGEGT. This CDR3 has 14 residues.

Notes on this clone: Read data end 3 residues before the CDR3 end; the end is taken from the germline J gene. The chain couples TRBV19 to TRBJ1-3, with 7 nucleotides matching TRBD1. The CDR3 is 14 residues long. The trim removed 3 bases at V and 4 bases at J, leaving 3 bases unmatched. The V gene's germline CDR1 is LNHDA and CDR2 SQIVND (reference sequence). CDR3 DNA (partial): TGTGCCAGTAGTATCGGGACAGCCGGAAACACC. Protein: CASSIGTAGNT. The entire CDR3 reads CASSIGTAGNTIYF. Full variable domain (rest looked up from reference TRBV19 and TRBJ1-3): DGGITQSPKYLFRKEGQNVTLSCEQNLNHDAMYWYRQDPGQGLRLIYYSQIVNDFQKGDIAEGYSVSREKKESFPLTVTSAQKNPTAFYLCASSIGTAGNTIYFGEGSWLTVV.

Partial CDR3 DNA: TGCAGTGCTAGTGATCAGGAGGGGGCTTATGAAAAA. Translating it yields CSASDQEGAYEK. The full CDR3 is CSASDQEGAYEKLFF. The chain links TRBV20-1 to TRBJ1-4; 7 bases align to TRBD1. The missing CDR3 end, 3 residues past where the read stops, is filled in from the germline J gene. Germline V gene lookup returns CDR1 DFQATT and CDR2 SNEGSKA (reference sequence). The CDR3 contains 15 residues. Unmatched junction bases numbered 10, after V lost 3 bases and J lost 6 bases.

To note about this clone: The read gets to within 3 residues of the CDR3 end, and the germline J gene fills in the rest. V usage is TRBV2 and J usage is TRBJ2-3; D is possibly TRBD1 or TRBD2 (6 bases each). The germline gives CDR1 SNHLY, CDR2 FYNNEI. CDR3 length equals 13 residues. The part of the CDR3 DNA that was read is TGTGCCAGTACAACAGGGTTTCGGGAGACG. Amino acids: CASTTGFRET. The full CDR3 reads CASTTGFRETQYF.

A note on this clone: Sequencing ends 3 residues short of the CDR3 end; the germline J gene provides the rest. The chain recombines TRBV2 with TRBJ1-2; D may be TRBD1 (5 bases). Germline values: CDR1 SNHLY, CDR2 FYNNEI. Trimming shortened V by 7 bases and J by 3 bases, and 15 bases separated the two germline ends. This CDR3 is 14 amino acids long. The covered CDR3 bases are TGTGCCAGCAAGGGTTTGAGGGGAGACTATGGC. Protein sequence: CASKGLRGDYG. The whole CDR3 region reads CASKGLRGDYGYTF. Using reference TRBV2 and TRBJ1-2 for the parts outside the CDR3, the full variable domain is EPEVTQTPSHQVTQMGQEVILRCVPISNHLYFYWYRQILGQKVEFLVSFYNNEISEKSEIFDDQFSVERPDGSNFTLKIRSTKLEDSAMYFCASKGLRGDYGYTFGSGTRLTVV.

Of note for this clone: The observed sequence ends 3 residues before the CDR3 terminus, with the missing tail filled in from the germline J gene. The chain is built from TRBV10-3 and TRBJ2-7, with 7 bases matching TRBD2. The CDR3 covers 13 residues. J lost 3 bases, V lost 8 bases, and 7 bases had no gene match. Germline loops: CDR1 ENHRY, CDR2 SYGVKD. CDR3 amino acids: CAIGGDSYYEQYF. CDR3 bases read: TGTGCCATCGGGGGGGACTCGTACTACGAG.

To note about this clone: With the read ending 3 residues before the CDR3 end, the germline J gene is used to fill in that end. The chain employs TRBV18 and TRBJ1-4, with 9 positions matching TRBD1. Looked up from germline, CDR1 is KGHSH and CDR2 is LQKENI. The CDR3 length is 16 residues. The covered CDR3 bases are TGTGCCAGCTCACGGGACAGGGCCCCTGGGGCCAACGTA. It codes for CASSRDRAPGANV. The full CDR3 is CASSRDRAPGANVLFF. Supplemented by reference TRBV18 and TRBJ1-4, the full variable domain reads NAGVMQNPRHLVRRRGQEARLRCSPMKGHSHVYWYRQLPEEGLKFMVYLQKENIIDESGMPKERFSAEFPKEGPSILRIQQVVRGDSAAYFCASSRDRAPGANVLFFGSGTQLSVL.

A note on this clone: The missing CDR3 end, 3 residues past where the read stops, is filled in from the germline J gene. The gene calls are TRBV30 and TRBJ1-6; 7 positions agree with TRBD1. Germline V lookup: CDR1 GTSNPN, CDR2 SVGIG (reference sequence). CDR3 length: 14 residues. Germline trimming cut 4 bases from V and 1 base from J; bases unmatched to any gene: 1. CDR3 loop: CAWNRGSYNSPLHF. The DNA read from the CDR3 is TGTGCCTGGAACAGGGGATCCTATAATTCACCC. Full variable domain (outside the CDR3, taken from reference TRBV30 and TRBJ1-6): SQTIHQWPATLVQPVGSPLSLECTVEGTSNPNLYWYRQAAGRGLQLLFYSVGIGQISSEVPQNLSASRPQDRQFILSSKKLLLSDSGFYLCAWNRGSYNSPLHFGNGTRLTVT.

Partial CDR3 DNA: TGTGCCAGTAGTATTTACGCTACCGCCGAGAACTACGAG. Its translation is CASSIYATAENYE. The entire CDR3 reads CASSIYATAENYEQYF. The chain is built from TRBV19 and TRBJ2-7; no clear D. From the germline J gene comes the end of the CDR3, since the read stops 3 residues before it. The CDR3 runs to 16 residues. CDR1 LNHDA and CDR2 SQIVND come from the germline V gene (reference sequence). V was cut by 3 bases and J by 3 bases, with 18 bases left in between. Full variable domain (missing parts from reference TRBV19 and TRBJ2-7): DGGITQSPKYLFRKEGQNVTLSCEQNLNHDAMYWYRQDPGQGLRLIYYSQIVNDFQKGDIAEGYSVSREKKESFPLTVTSAQKNPTAFYLCASSIYATAENYEQYFGPGTRLTVT.

On this clone: From the germline J gene comes the end of the CDR3, since the read stops 3 residues before it. The V call is TRBV5-1, the J call TRBJ2-2; 9 bases match TRBD2. This CDR3 region has 16 residues. CDR1 and CDR2 from the germline V gene are SGHRS and YFSETQ. V lost 0 bases to trimming and J lost 2 bases; unmatched junction nucleotides: 2. CDR3 protein: CASSLGLAANTGELFF. The part of the CDR3 DNA that was read is TGCGCCAGCAGCTTGGGACTAGCGGCTAACACCGGGGAG.

Comments on this clone: With the read ending 3 residues before the CDR3 end, the germline J gene is used to fill in that end. The V call is TRBV30, the J call TRBJ1-1, with unresolved D. V dropped 3 bases and J dropped 4 bases, with 15 bases sitting between them. The CDR3 extends over 14 amino acids. Germline V CDR1 and CDR2: GTSNPN, SVGIG (reference sequence). CDR3 bases read: TGTGCCTGGAGACGCATCCCCCCCGGCACTGAA. It encodes CAWRRIPPGTE. In full, the CDR3 is CAWRRIPPGTEAFF.

Remarks on this clone: The sequence runs out 3 residues before the end of the CDR3; the remainder is reconstructed from the germline J gene. The rearrangement links TRBV2 to TRBJ2-7; TRBD1 agrees at 7 bases. CDR3 length: 14 residues. Germline lookup yields CDR1 SNHLY and CDR2 FYNNEI. With V trimmed by 6 bases and J by 3 bases, 8 bases remained unmatched. Incomplete CDR3 DNA: TGTGCCAGCAGGGGGGACAGAGGCCTCTACGAG. Its protein is CASRGDRGLYE. The CDR3 as a whole reads CASRGDRGLYEQYF.

Concerning this clone itself: Read coverage stops 3 residues before the CDR3 terminus; the germline J gene supplies the remainder. V and J are TRBV14 and TRBJ2-7; 9 bases map to TRBD2. The CDR3 length is 18 residues. Looked up from germline, CDR1 is SGHDN and CDR2 is FVKESK. With 5 bases clipped from V and 0 bases from J, the junction kept 14 bases outside the gene matches. The sequenced CDR3 bases are TGTGCCAGCAGCGTTATGGCGGGAGGGGGAATAAGCTCCTACGAG. Protein: CASSVMAGGGISSYE. In full, the CDR3 reads CASSVMAGGGISSYEQYF.

Points on this clone: The CDR3 is cut off 3 residues early in the read; its end comes from the germline J gene. The V and J genes are TRBV20-1 and TRBJ1-1, with TRBD1 identical over 9 bases. Germline CDR1 and CDR2: DFQATT and SNEGSKA (reference sequence). The junction had 9 bases not matched to a gene; V was cut back by 1 base and J by 0 bases. There are 17 residues in the CDR3. The CDR3 is CSARGGLQGAMNTEAFF. The sequenced part of the CDR3 DNA is TGCAGTGCTAGAGGAGGCCTACAGGGGGCGATGAACACTGAA.

Turning to this clone: The missing CDR3 end, 3 residues past where the read stops, is filled in from the germline J gene. J is TRBJ2-4 and V is TRBV6-1; TRBD2 matches at 8 bases. Germline V gives CDR1 MNHNS, CDR2 SASEGT. This CDR3 is 14 amino acids long. Trimming took 4 bases from V and 8 from J; bases not matched to a gene: 7. CDR3 bases read: TGTGCCAGCAGTGCGGGACTAGGGTTAGACATT. As protein: CASSAGLGLDI. The whole CDR3 protein reads CASSAGLGLDIQYF.

For this clone: Sequencing ends 3 residues short of the CDR3 end; the germline J gene provides the rest. The rearrangement links TRBV6-2 or TRBV6-3 to TRBJ2-1, with 9 positions matching TRBD1. Germline CDR1 is MNHEY and CDR2 is SVGEGT. CDR3 length: 16 residues. The V segment lost 10 bases and the J segment 8 bases; nucleotides outside the gene matches: 18. The CDR3 loop is CATTPGGTGFRDEQFF. The sequenced CDR3 bases are TGTGCCACCACTCCGGGTGGGACAGGGTTTCGGGATGAG.

Comments on this clone: The read stops 3 residues short of the end of the CDR3; the missing end is completed from the germline J gene. The rearrangement links TRBV20-1 to TRBJ1-1; D uncertain. V was pared by 0 bases and J by 0 bases, with 5 bases between. The CDR3 is 13 residues long. Germline V gene lookup returns CDR1 DFQATT and CDR2 SNEGSKA (reference sequence). The CDR3 sequence: CSARDTVNTEAFF. The CDR3 bases that were read are TGCAGTGCTAGAGATACAGTGAACACTGAA.

A word on this clone: The read finishes 3 residues shy of the CDR3 end, and the germline J gene is used to complete it. This chain joins TRBV6-2 or TRBV6-3 and TRBJ2-1, with D unresolved. The ends were cut back, 2 bases at V and 5 bases at J, with 4 bases in the middle. The germline gives CDR1 MNHEY, CDR2 SVGEGT. The CDR3 runs 12 residues. The CDR3 reads CASSYVNNEQFF. CDR3 DNA (partial): TGTGCCAGCAGTTACGTAAACAATGAG.

Points on this clone: The read stops 3 residues short of the end of the CDR3; the missing end is completed from the germline J gene. The chain carries TRBV7-9 and TRBJ2-3; D perhaps matches TRBD1 (5 bases). V lost 5 bases and J lost 1, with 13 bases in between. This CDR3 spans 15 amino acids. In germline, CDR1 is SEHNR, CDR2 FQNEAQ (reference sequence). The DNA read from the CDR3 is TGTGCCAGCAGCCCCGCAGGGTCTCGCACAGATACG. Translated, it gives CASSPAGSRTDT. The CDR3, in full, reads CASSPAGSRTDTQYF.

Points on this clone: From the germline J gene comes the end of the CDR3, since the read stops 3 residues before it. V is TRBV5-4 and J is TRBJ1-3; D is unclear. Germline CDR1 is SGHNT and CDR2 is YYREEE (reference sequence). The V and J ends lost 1 base and 7 bases respectively, with 15 bases between them. The CDR3 has 15 amino acids. The DNA read from the CDR3 is TGTGCCAGCAGCTTGAACGTTGTAGGAGGGAACACC. Protein sequence: CASSLNVVGGNT. The full CDR3 reads CASSLNVVGGNTIYF.

In the case of this clone: The CDR3 goes on 3 residues after the read ends, and that part is filled in from the germline J gene. V is TRBV20-1 and J is TRBJ2-5; weak D call: TRBD1 (6 bases). The CDR3 totals 15 residues. The ends were cut back, 3 bases at V and 2 bases at J, with 16 bases in the middle. In germline, CDR1 is DFQATT, CDR2 SNEGSKA (reference sequence). CDR3 bases read: TGCAGTGCTAGTGTGATAGGGGGATTACAAGAGACC. It specifies CSASVIGGLQET. The entire CDR3 reads CSASVIGGLQETQYF.